What follows are 20 T cell receptor beta chains derived from one specimen sequenced in a study of tumor-infiltrating lymphocytes in primary liver carcinoma. A primer matching the constant region was used to make TCR beta cDNA from 450 to 500 ng of total RNA. Three rounds of nested multiplex PCR with slightly modified ARM-PCR produced TCR beta libraries. TRBV1-TRBV30 forward primers paired with a C-beta reverse primer were used in the first two PCR rounds, which ran approximately 11 cycles each. TCRdb recomputed calls from the multiplex PCR reads with MiXCR, one row per CDR3 protein. The sample shows 40,000 to 55,000 distinct CDR3 sequences, 60% to 85% of them seen only once. Starting material for RNA and DNA co-extraction consisted of about 20-32 mg of unsorted bulk tissue. Sample: liver tumor tissue from sampling region 5. Noted subset: tumor region T5, tumor centre. The receptors shown here come from a man aged 40-49 years with primary liver carcinoma and hepatitis B virus infection.

This clonotype was observed a handful of times. The chain employs TRBV28 and TRBJ1-5; 8 bases line up with TRBD1. Germline V gene data show CDR1 as MDHEN and CDR2 as SYDVKM. J lost 2 bases, V lost 3 bases, and 3 bases had no gene match. The CDR3 consists of 15 residues. Here the CDR3 reads CASSFDRGRNQPQHF. DNA for the CDR3: TGTGCCAGCAGTTTTGACAGGGGTCGCAATCAGCCCCAGCATTTT.

Turning to this clonotype: Relative to the germline gene, one junction end is altered; a read error may explain this. The chain carries TRBV29-1 and TRBJ2-7; D tentatively reads TRBD1 or TRBD2 (5 bases each). In germline, CDR1 is SQVTM, CDR2 ANQGSEA. The CDR3 is made up of 13 amino acids. The CDR3 sequence is CSVPGTESYEQYF. For the CDR3, the DNA is TGTAGCGTTCCCGGGACGGAGTCCTACGAGCAGTACTTC.

This clonotype was detected a few times. V and J are TRBV11-2 and TRBJ2-1; D gene ambiguous. The germline V gene encodes CDR1 SGHAT and CDR2 FQNNGV. V lost 1 base to trimming and J lost 7 bases, with 11 bases between them. CDR3 length: 14 residues. The CDR3 nucleotides read TGTGCCAGCAGCTTAGTGCGGCTACCTAATGAGCAGTTCTTC. Protein sequence: CASSLVRLPNEQFF.

By share, this clonotype ranks as medium-sized. This sequence joins TRBV6-1 and TRBJ1-4; no clear D gene. Trimming took 6 bases from V and 8 from J, leaving 13 bases between them. Germline assignment: CDR1 MNHNS and CDR2 SASEGT. This CDR3 region has 13 residues. The DNA of the CDR3 is TGTGCCAGCAGGAAGCGGGAGAGGGAAAAACTGTTTTTT. Translation gives CASRKREREKLFF.

For this clonotype: This CDR3 fails to terminate in the conserved phenylalanine or tryptophan, so it likely reflects a read error. The V and J genes are TRBV11-2 and TRBJ2-3, with 9 bases that match TRBD2. CDR3 length: 16 residues. Germline CDR1 is SGHAT and CDR2 is FQNNGV. The CDR3 sequence: CASSPPTSGSTNTQYL. As DNA, the CDR3 is TGTGCCAGCAGCCCCCCGACTAGCGGCAGCACAAATACACAGTATCTT.

On this clonotype itself: The junction departs from germline at one end; a sequencing error may be responsible. V and J are TRBV11-1 and TRBJ2-1; 11 nucleotides match TRBD2. The CDR3 contains 17 residues. From germline, CDR1 is SGHAT and CDR2 FQDESV (reference sequence). Here the CDR3 DNA reads TGCGCCAGCAGCCTGGTACTAGCGGGAGTAGTTGACAATGAGCAGTTCTTC. Protein: CASSLVLAGVVDNEQFF.

The chain links TRBV12-3 or TRBV12-4 to TRBJ2-4, with a possible D match to TRBD1 (5 bases). V was clipped by 8 bases and J by 2 bases, with 19 bases between them. The CDR3 contains 16 residues. CDR3 region: CASGPQTEITKNIQYF. The CDR3 nucleotides are TGTGCCAGCGGGCCCCAGACAGAAATAACCAAAAACATTCAGTACTTC.

CDR3 nucleotide sequence: TGTGCCAGCAGTTTAATACAGGGGCCTTCCTACGAGCAGTACTTC. This encodes CASSLIQGPSYEQYF. This chain uses TRBV28 with TRBJ2-7; 7 positions agree with TRBD1. Per germline, CDR1 MDHEN and CDR2 SYDVKM. Germline trimming cut 2 bases from V and 1 base from J; bases unmatched to any gene: 5. The CDR3 loop spans 15 amino acids.

With regard to this clonotype: A read error is possible here, since a much larger clone lies one base away. The chain carries TRBV15 and TRBJ1-4; maybe TRBD1 (5 bases). From germline, CDR1 is LNHNV and CDR2 YYDKDF (reference sequence). This CDR3 comprises 15 residues. V was pared by 5 bases and J by 8 bases, with 18 bases between. For the CDR3, the DNA is TGTGCCACCAGCCTGATGGGGGAAGGAAGGGAAAAACTGTTTTTT. Translating gives CATSLMGEGREKLFF.

This clonotype occurred a few times. A much more abundant neighbour one base away suggests this may be a read error. The chain joins TRBV12-3 or TRBV12-4 to TRBJ2-1; D unclear. The CDR3 totals 11 residues. The CDR3 DNA follows: TGTGCCAGCAGTTTGACTCTTGAGCCGTTCTTC. It codes for CASSLTLEPFF.

With regard to this clonotype: A read error may produce the germline difference seen at one junction end. The chain employs TRBV5-4 and TRBJ2-5, with 11 nucleotides matching TRBD1. Germline V gene lookup returns CDR1 SGHNT and CDR2 YYREEE (reference sequence). The CDR3 totals 14 residues. The CDR3 loop reads CASSTDRGLETQYF. CDR3 bases: TGCGCCAGCAGCACGGACAGGGGGCTGGAGACCCAGTACTTC.

Many counts were recorded for this clonotype. J is TRBJ1-1 and V is TRBV10-3, with a possible D match to TRBD1 (6 bases). Deletions cut 10 bases from V and 6 bases from J, with 21 bases between. In germline, CDR1 is ENHRY, CDR2 SYGVKD. This CDR3 has 14 amino acids. CDR3 region: CATRPTGGGPEAFF. CDR3 nucleotide sequence: TGTGCCACGCGACCGACAGGAGGCGGACCTGAAGCTTTCTTT.

V is TRBV6-5 and J is TRBJ1-2; no firm D call. Germline V gives CDR1 MNHEY, CDR2 SVGAGI. The CDR3 consists of 13 residues. Deletions cut 8 bases from V and 5 bases from J, with 15 bases between. The CDR3 nucleotides are TGTGCCAGCGTTAAAGACAAGCGTTATGGCTACACCTTC. Translation: CASVKDKRYGYTF.

Comment on this clonotype: No conserved phenylalanine or tryptophan is present at the end of the CDR3, so a read error is the likely explanation. The V call is TRBV12-3 or TRBV12-4, the J call TRBJ1-6; weak D call: TRBD1 (5 bases). This CDR3 has 16 amino acids. The CDR3 is CTSSPGSGRVGSPLHC. The CDR3 DNA reads as TGTACCAGCAGTCCAGGCTCGGGCAGGGTGGGATCACCCCTCCACTGT.

Details on this clonotype: One junction end does not reproduce the germline sequence, and a read error may be involved. The V call is TRBV6-5, the J call TRBJ2-1; 8 bases are shared with TRBD1. Germline assignment: CDR1 MNHEY and CDR2 SVGAGI. There are 17 residues in the CDR3. The CDR3 loop is CASRSWQGALQLNEQFF. DNA for the CDR3: TGTGCCAGCAGGTCCTGGCAGGGGGCCCTACAATTAAATGAACAGTTCTTC.

Notes on this clonotype: The CDR3 ends on some other residue instead of the conserved phenylalanine or tryptophan, so this is likely a read error. The chain recombines TRBV28 with TRBJ2-3, with 9 bases that match TRBD1. The germline V gene encodes CDR1 MDHEN and CDR2 SYDVKM. The CDR3 consists of 15 residues. V trimming: 4 bases; J trimming: 3 bases; junction bases outside the gene matches: 5. The CDR3 sequence is CASSWGQGETDTQYL. The CDR3 DNA sequence: TGTGCCAGCAGTTGGGGACAGGGTGAGACAGATACGCAGTATTTG.

To note about this clonotype: A much larger clonotype is one base distant, so this may be a read error. V and J are TRBV28 and TRBJ1-2; a weak D match, TRBD1 (6 bases). Germline values: CDR1 MDHEN, CDR2 SYDVKM. V lost 5 bases, J lost 10 bases, and 26 bases lay in between. This CDR3 region has 16 residues. For the CDR3, the DNA is TGTGCCAGCAGTCTGTCAGGGGCATTAGGGTTAAGGGACTACACCTTC. It encodes CASSLSGALGLRDYTF.

Turning to this clonotype: A junction boundary mismatches the germline segment, possibly from a read error. This chain joins TRBV11-2 and TRBJ2-7; D perhaps matches TRBD2 (5 bases). The CDR3 totals 15 residues. Germline values: CDR1 SGHAT, CDR2 FQNNGV. The CDR3 reads CASTPLEAAHYEHYF. The CDR3 bases are TGCGCCAGCACCCCCTTGGAAGCGGCCCACTACGAACACTACTTC.

Concerning this clonotype itself: Relative to the germline gene, one junction end is altered; a read error may explain this. This chain joins TRBV5-4 and TRBJ2-3, with a weak D call TRBD2 (6 bases). The CDR3 extends over 15 amino acids. In germline, CDR1 is SGHNT, CDR2 YYREEE (reference sequence). CDR3 nucleotide sequence: TGTGCCAGCAGCTTGGGCCGGGAGAGGCCAGATACGCACCATTTT. It is translated as CASSLGRERPDTHHF.

This clonotype was picked up many times. The rearrangement joins TRBV29-1 to TRBJ1-3, with TRBD1 identical over 7 bases. The CDR3 runs to 13 residues. CDR1 SQVTM and CDR2 ANQGSEA come from the germline V gene. V lost 6 bases and J lost 7; bases outside the gene matches: 9. The CDR3 DNA reads TGCAGCGTGGGGGACAGCGGTCGGAACACCATATATTTT. It specifies CSVGDSGRNTIYF.